This TCR beta chain was observed in a study of neurological immune-mediated disorders. The team produced cDNA through 5'RACE using 10-nucleotide random UMIs. TCRdb called the 5' RACE reads again in MiXCR, with one record for every CDR3 protein. The table records fewer than 110,000 distinct CDR3 sequences, approximately 11% of them present only once. Trimming stripped 1 base from V and 3 bases from J, with 9 bases between. The CDR3 has 14 amino acids. Per the germline V gene, CDR1 is SGHRS and CDR2 is YFSETQ. Time point given: longitudinal time-point 3. The unsorted libraries had their origin in 2 million PBMCs stored at -80 C. This clonotype showed up many times.

The chain is built from TRBV5-1 and TRBJ2-3; D gene ambiguous. The source is a female donor with HTLV-1-associated myelopathy (HAM/TSP). Sequenced input: PBMCs. The CDR3 nucleotides read TGCGCCAGCAGCTTGCCGCAAAAAACAGATACGCAGTATTTT. Its protein product is CASSLPQKTDTQYF.